This TCR beta chain originates from a study of cytomegalovirus exposure and HLA in healthy donors. Study-level findings and limits: By a later analysis, the bulk of CMV-associated TCR beta chains appeared HLA-restricted. It was assumed in the presence/absence analyses that sequencing depth was roughly uniform across donors.

As regards this clone: The antigen remains unidentified.

The germline CDR1 and CDR2 sequences are MDHEN and SYDVKM. V lost 5 bases to trimming and J lost 0 bases, with 10 bases between them. This CDR3 is 15 amino acids long. PCR used 60 Vbeta primers and 13 Jbeta primers. Produced via immunoSEQ multiplex PCR; TCRdb's table is partial and in-frame only. This sample has around 120,000 clones, with around 83% found just once. Sequenced material: PBMCs. This TCR derives from a human donor in good health. V usage is TRBV28 and J usage is TRBJ2-2; tentatively, D is TRBD2 (6 bases). CDR3: CASSLLATNTGELFF. CDR3 nucleotides: TGTGCCAGCAGTCTTCTAGCGACGAACACCGGGGAGCTGTTTTTT.